What follows is one T cell receptor (beta chain) and its context. This entry belongs to a study of blood T cell repertoires in COVID-19. The V gene lost 3 bases and the J gene lost 6 bases, with 17 bases spanning the gap. The germline gives CDR1 ENHRY, CDR2 SYGVKD. CDR3 length: 15 amino acids. TCRdb keeps only in-frame clones here, not all; method: immunoSEQ multiplex PCR. The sample lists approximately 240,000 clones, about 90% seen once, with 3% to 3.5% in the top ten. Sequenced sample: PBMCs or T cells enriched from blood (not recorded which). The chain has TRBV10-3 and TRBJ1-2, with a possible D match to TRBD1 (6 bases). This TCR derives from a woman in her 50s in a cohort exposed to, infected with or recovered from COVID-19 (not recorded which). The chain's CDR3 is CAISDVRDRSDGYTF. The CDR3 nucleotides read TGTGCCATCAGTGATGTTCGAGACAGGAGTGATGGCTACACCTTC.